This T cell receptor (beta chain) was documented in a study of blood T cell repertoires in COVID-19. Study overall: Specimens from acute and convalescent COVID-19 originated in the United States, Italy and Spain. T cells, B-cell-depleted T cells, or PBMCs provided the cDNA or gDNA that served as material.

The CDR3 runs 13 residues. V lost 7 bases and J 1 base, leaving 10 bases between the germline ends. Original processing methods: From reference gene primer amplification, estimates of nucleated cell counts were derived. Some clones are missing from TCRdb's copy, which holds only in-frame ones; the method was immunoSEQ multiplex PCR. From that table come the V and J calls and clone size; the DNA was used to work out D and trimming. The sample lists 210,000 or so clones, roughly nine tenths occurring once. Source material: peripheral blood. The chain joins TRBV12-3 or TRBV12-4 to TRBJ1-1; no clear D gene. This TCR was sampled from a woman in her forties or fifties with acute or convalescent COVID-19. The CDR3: CASTLTPNTEAFF. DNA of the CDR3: TGTGCCAGCACCTTGACACCGAACACTGAAGCTTTCTTT.